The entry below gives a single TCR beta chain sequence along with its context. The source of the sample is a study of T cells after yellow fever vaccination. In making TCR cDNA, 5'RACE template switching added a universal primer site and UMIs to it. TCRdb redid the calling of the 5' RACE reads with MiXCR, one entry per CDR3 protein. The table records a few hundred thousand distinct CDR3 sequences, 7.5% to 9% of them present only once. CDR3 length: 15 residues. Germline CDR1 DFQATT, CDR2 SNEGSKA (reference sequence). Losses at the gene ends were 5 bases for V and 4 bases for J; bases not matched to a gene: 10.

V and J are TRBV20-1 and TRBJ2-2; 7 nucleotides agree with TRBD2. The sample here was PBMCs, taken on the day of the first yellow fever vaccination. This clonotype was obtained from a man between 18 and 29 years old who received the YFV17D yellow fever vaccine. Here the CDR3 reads CSAPLAGDGTGELFF. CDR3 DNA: TGCAGTGCTCCACTGGCGGGGGATGGCACCGGGGAGCTGTTTTTT.